The next 31 T cell receptor beta chains were all read from a single sample in a study of blood T cell repertoires in COVID-19. Assay: immunoSEQ multiplex PCR; the TCRdb copy retains only in-frame clones and omits some. The repertoire consists of about 200,000 clones, with about 85% occurring once and the leading ten covering approximately 2.2%. The sequencing sample was made of PBMCs or T cells enriched from blood (not recorded which). The source is a woman aged 25 to 45 who had recovered from COVID-19.

This clone was seen only a few times. The rearrangement joins TRBV7-3 to TRBJ2-1; weak D call: TRBD2 (7 bases). V was clipped by 5 bases and J by 4 bases, with 12 bases between them. The CDR3 runs 14 residues. CDR1 and CDR2 from the germline V gene are SGHTA and FQGTGA. For the CDR3, the DNA is TGTGCCAGCAGCCGAAGGGGGGGTTACAATGAGCAGTTCTTC. Encoded protein: CASSRRGGYNEQFF. The full variable domain, its missing parts supplied by reference TRBV7-3 and TRBJ2-1, is GAGVSQTPSNKVTEKGKYVELRCDPISGHTALYWYRQSLGQGPEFLIYFQGTGAADDSGLPNDRFFAVRPEGSVSTLKIQRTERGDSAVYLCASSRRGGYNEQFFGPGTRLTVL.

In its sample, this clone was seen once. The rearrangement links TRBV19 to TRBJ2-3; TRBD2 matches 12 bases. The CDR3 has 16 residues. Per the germline V gene, CDR1 is LNHDA and CDR2 is SQIVND (reference sequence). Trimming removed 5 bases from V and 2 bases from J; junction bases left unmatched: 5. CDR3 sequence reads: CASSRTSGDLTDTQYF. The CDR3 DNA is TGTGCCAGTAGTCGGACTAGCGGGGACCTCACAGATACGCAGTATTTT.

The genes are TRBV10-3 and TRBJ1-3; the match to TRBD1 covers 7 bases. The CDR3 covers 13 residues. The V gene end was trimmed by 9 bases and the J gene end by 0 bases; junction bases not matched to a gene: 2. The V gene's germline CDR1 is ENHRY and CDR2 SYGVKD. DNA for the CDR3: TGTGCCATTACAGGGGTCTCTGGAAACACCATATATTTT. As protein: CAITGVSGNTIYF.

The chain couples TRBV29-1 to TRBJ1-1, with a possible D match to TRBD1 (6 bases). V lost 6 bases to trimming and J lost 0 bases, with 11 bases between them. CDR1 and CDR2 (germline): SQVTM, ANQGSEA. The CDR3 runs to 13 residues. The CDR3 nucleotides are TGCAGCGTGAAAAGGGGGATGAACACTGAAGCTTTCTTT. Protein product: CSVKRGMNTEAFF.

This clone was seen once. The rearrangement joins TRBV2 to TRBJ1-2; D may be TRBD1 (6 bases). CDR3 length equals 15 residues. Deletions cut 3 bases from V and 1 base from J, with 12 bases between. In germline, CDR1 is SNHLY, CDR2 FYNNEI. CDR3 sequence (DNA): TGTGCCAGCAGTGACCCGACAGGCAATAACTATGGCTACACCTTC. Amino acids: CASSDPTGNNYGYTF. The variable domain in full, completed from reference TRBV2 and TRBJ1-2, reads EPEVTQTPSHQVTQMGQEVILRCVPISNHLYFYWYRQILGQKVEFLVSFYNNEISEKSEIFDDQFSVERPDGSNFTLKIRSTKLEDSAMYFCASSDPTGNNYGYTFGSGTRLTVV.

Written as DNA, the CDR3 is TGTGCCAGCAGCGTAGGCCCAGGGCCCTCTGGAAACACCATATATTTT. Amino acids: CASSVGPGPSGNTIYF. The V gene is TRBV9, the J gene TRBJ1-3; D perhaps matches TRBD1 (5 bases). V lost 0 bases and J lost 0, with 10 bases in between. Germline V CDR1 and CDR2: SGDLS, YYNGEE. The CDR3 totals 16 residues. Variable domain in full (rest from reference TRBV9 and TRBJ1-3): DSGVTQTPKHLITATGQRVTLRCSPRSGDLSVYWYQQSLDQGLQFLIQYYNGEERAKGNILERFSAQQFPDLHSELNLSSLELGDSALYFCASSVGPGPSGNTIYFGEGSWLTVV.

In this sample, this clone turned up once. The rearrangement uses TRBV7-9 and TRBJ1-6; D is unclear. CDR3 size: 16 residues. Germline V gene data show CDR1 as SEHNR and CDR2 as FQNEAQ (reference sequence). V lost 2 bases and J lost 3, with 11 bases in between. The CDR3 DNA follows: TGTGCCAGCAGCTTAAGCTCTGAAGTCTATAATTCACCCCTCCACTTT. Translation gives CASSLSSEVYNSPLHF.

The V gene is TRBV2, the J gene TRBJ1-1; TRBD1 aligns across 8 bases. The germline gives CDR1 SNHLY, CDR2 FYNNEI. This CDR3 has 15 amino acids. Germline trimming cut 6 bases from V and 1 base from J; bases unmatched to any gene: 7. This CDR3 is CASSAQGAGNTEAFF. The CDR3 DNA reads TGTGCCAGCAGCGCCCAGGGGGCGGGGAACACTGAAGCTTTCTTT. Full variable domain (missing parts from reference TRBV2 and TRBJ1-1): EPEVTQTPSHQVTQMGQEVILRCVPISNHLYFYWYRQILGQKVEFLVSFYNNEISEKSEIFDDQFSVERPDGSNFTLKIRSTKLEDSAMYFCASSAQGAGNTEAFFGQGTRLTVV.

The gene calls are TRBV27 and TRBJ2-1; possibly TRBD2 for D (5 bases). V was shortened by 4 bases and J by 9 bases, with 13 bases between the two germline ends. CDR3 length: 13 residues. CDR1 and CDR2 from the germline V gene are MNHEY and SMNVEV (reference sequence). CDR3 coding DNA: TGTGCCAGCAGTTCTCGGGGATGGGCTGAGCAGTTCTTC. This translates into CASSSRGWAEQFF.

The CDR3 is CASSLARVSNEQYF. CDR3 sequence (DNA): TGTGCCAGCAGCTTAGCGCGGGTATCCAACGAGCAGTACTTC. The rearrangement uses TRBV7-8 and TRBJ2-7, with a tentative D call TRBD2 (5 bases). The CDR3 covers 14 residues. Germline V gives CDR1 SGHVS, CDR2 FQNEAQ. Trimming removed 0 bases at V and 5 bases at J, with 11 bases between.

V and J are TRBV7-6 and TRBJ1-2; a weak D match, TRBD1 (5 bases). V lost 2 bases and J 8 bases, leaving 18 bases between the germline ends. The germline gives CDR1 SGHVS, CDR2 FNYEAQ. CDR3 length equals 15 residues. CDR3 nucleotides: TGTGCCAGCAGCTTAACGACTGGTCAGGGTGAAGGCTACACCTTC. It specifies CASSLTTGQGEGYTF.

The genes are TRBV9 and TRBJ2-3, with 7 nucleotides matching TRBD1. From germline, CDR1 is SGDLS and CDR2 YYNGEE. This CDR3 region has 15 residues. Trimming at V came to 1 base and at J to 0 bases, leaving 2 bases not matched to a gene. The CDR3 protein is CASSVRDSSTDTQYF. The CDR3 DNA sequence: TGTGCCAGCAGCGTAAGGGACAGTAGCACAGATACGCAGTATTTT.

This chain joins TRBV2 and TRBJ1-1; D may be TRBD1 (5 bases). This CDR3 has 13 residues. V lost 6 bases, J lost 2 bases, and 10 bases lay in between. Germline CDR1 reads SNHLY; CDR2 reads FYNNEI. The CDR3 here is CASSGDRNTEAFF. The CDR3 nucleotides read TGTGCCAGCAGCGGAGACAGAAACACTGAAGCTTTCTTT. Looking up the rest from reference TRBV2 and TRBJ1-1 gives the full variable domain: EPEVTQTPSHQVTQMGQEVILRCVPISNHLYFYWYRQILGQKVEFLVSFYNNEISEKSEIFDDQFSVERPDGSNFTLKIRSTKLEDSAMYFCASSGDRNTEAFFGQGTRLTVV.

The chain links TRBV7-2 to TRBJ2-7; no reliable D call. Looked up from germline, CDR1 is SGHTA and CDR2 is FQGNSA. V was clipped by 2 bases and J by 0 bases, with 11 bases between them. The CDR3 is 15 amino acids. The chain's CDR3 is CASSLTKSSSYEQYF. DNA for the CDR3: TGTGCCAGCAGCTTAACTAAGTCGAGCTCCTACGAGCAGTACTTC. Using reference TRBV7-2 and TRBJ2-7 for the parts outside the CDR3, the full variable domain is GAGVSQSPSNKVTEKGKDVELRCDPISGHTALYWYRQSLGQGLEFLIYFQGNSAPDKSGLPSDRFSAERTGGSVSTLTIQRTQQEDSAVYLCASSLTKSSSYEQYFGPGTRLTVT.

The chain recombines TRBV9 with TRBJ2-7; 8 bases map to TRBD1. From germline, CDR1 is SGDLS and CDR2 YYNGEE. V lost 3 bases and J lost 2; bases outside the gene matches: 7. This CDR3 region has 15 residues. The CDR3 nucleotides read TGTGCCAGCAGCGCCACTTCAGGGGGCACCTACGAGCAGTACTTC. It translates to CASSATSGGTYEQYF.

The chain carries TRBV6-5 and TRBJ2-2, with 9 positions matching TRBD1. Unmatched junction bases numbered 8, after V lost 6 bases and J lost 6 bases. The CDR3 length is 15 residues. The germline V gene encodes CDR1 MNHEY and CDR2 SVGAGI. CDR3 bases: TGTGCCAGCAGGACCGGGACAGGGCCCGCCGGGGAGCTGTTTTTT. Translation gives CASRTGTGPAGELFF.

CDR3 region: CATSSSGGIYNEQFF. The CDR3, as DNA: TGTGCCACCAGCTCTAGCGGGGGAATCTACAATGAGCAGTTCTTC. The rearrangement joins TRBV24-1 to TRBJ2-1; 10 nucleotides align to TRBD2. Trimming cost V 7 bases and J 3 bases; bases outside gene matches: 5. The CDR3 runs to 15 residues. CDR1 is KGHDR, CDR2 SFDVKD, per germline.

This chain uses TRBV4-3 with TRBJ2-5; 11 bases match TRBD2. Germline CDR1 and CDR2: LGHNA and YSLEER. The junction had 5 bases not matched to a gene; V was cut back by 1 base and J by 1 base. This CDR3 region has 17 residues. The CDR3 nucleotides read TGCGCCAGCAGCCAAGTTTTAGCGGGAGGGCGCCAAGAGACCCAGTACTTC. Protein sequence: CASSQVLAGGRQETQYF.

The chain has TRBV9 and TRBJ2-7; possible D gene TRBD1, 6 bases. Germline lookup yields CDR1 SGDLS and CDR2 YYNGEE. Trimming shortened V by 3 bases and J by 2 bases, and 12 bases separated the two germline ends. CDR3 size: 14 residues. The chain's CDR3 is CASSAQGQTYEQYF. CDR3 DNA sequence: TGTGCCAGCAGCGCCCAGGGGCAGACCTACGAGCAGTACTTC.

The rearrangement joins TRBV6-5 to TRBJ1-1, with D unresolved. The V and J ends lost 4 bases and 1 base respectively, with 13 bases between them. CDR1 is MNHEY, CDR2 SVGAGI, per germline. This CDR3 has 15 amino acids. CDR3 DNA sequence: TGTGCCAGCAGTTCCATCTATCGCGGGAACACTGAAGCTTTCTTT. This codes for CASSSIYRGNTEAFF.

J is TRBJ1-5 and V is TRBV2; D is unresolved. CDR3 size: 15 residues. Trimming cost V 2 bases and J 4 bases, with 12 bases left between them. Germline loops: CDR1 SNHLY, CDR2 FYNNEI. The CDR3: CASSETTNPNQPQHF. DNA of the CDR3: TGTGCCAGCAGTGAAACGACAAACCCAAATCAGCCCCAGCATTTT.

The gene calls are TRBV2 and TRBJ2-7; the match to TRBD2 covers 12 bases. After removal of 5 bases from V and 7 bases from J, the junction contained 6 bases not matched to a gene. The CDR3 contains 14 residues. Germline V CDR1 and CDR2: SNHLY, FYNNEI. CDR3 nucleotides: TGTGCCAGCAGTCGACTAGCGGGGGCAGGGGAGCAGTACTTC. This encodes CASSRLAGAGEQYF.

This clone was detected only once. The chain links TRBV6-4 to TRBJ2-7; 9 bases are a match to TRBD2. V gave up 1 base and J gave up 2 bases; unmatched junction bases: 9. This CDR3 region has 17 residues. CDR1 and CDR2 (germline): MRHNA, SNTAGT. DNA for the CDR3: TGTGCCAGCAGTGACTGGTTGGGACTAGCCAAAACCTACGAGCAGTACTTC. Its protein is CASSDWLGLAKTYEQYF.

The chain recombines TRBV5-4 with TRBJ2-7, with a possible D match to TRBD1 (5 bases). With 3 bases removed from V and 2 bases from J, the gap between germline ends came to 9 bases. The germline gives CDR1 SGHNT, CDR2 YYREEE (reference sequence). The CDR3 runs to 13 residues. CDR3 bases: TGTGCCAGCAGCTCGACAGAGACCTACGAGCAGTACTTC. It specifies CASSSTETYEQYF.

In DNA, the CDR3 is TGTGCCAGCAGCTCAGGGAAAGTACGAGGAAACACCATATATTTT. This sequence encodes CASSSGKVRGNTIYF. The rearrangement joins TRBV11-3 to TRBJ1-3, with D possibly matching TRBD1 (5 bases). V lost 4 bases and J 4 bases, leaving 14 bases between the germline ends. From germline, CDR1 is SGHNT and CDR2 YENEEA. The CDR3 is 15 amino acids.

V usage is TRBV3-1 (or the pseudogene TRBV3-2) and J usage is TRBJ2-1; TRBD2 agrees at 14 bases. The CDR3 covers 16 residues. Trimming cost V 1 base and J 9 bases; bases outside gene matches: 5. CDR1 and CDR2 (germline): LGHDT, YNNKEL (reference sequence). The CDR3: CASSQVGTSGGSEQFF. As DNA, the CDR3 is TGTGCCAGCAGCCAAGTCGGGACTAGCGGGGGCAGTGAGCAGTTCTTC.

V is TRBV6-1 and J is TRBJ2-7, with a weak D call TRBD2 (5 bases). Trimming removed 2 bases from V and 2 bases from J, with 10 bases in between. The CDR3 has 14 residues. Looked up from germline, CDR1 is MNHNS and CDR2 is SASEGT. This CDR3 reads CASSEHQEAYEQYF. CDR3 DNA: TGTGCCAGCAGTGAACACCAGGAGGCCTACGAGCAGTACTTC.

This clone was detected only once. V gene TRBV2 combines with J gene TRBJ1-1; D possibly corresponds to TRBD1 (6 bases). CDR3 length: 14 amino acids. V gave up 7 bases and J gave up 4 bases, with 16 bases separating them. Germline-derived CDR1 and CDR2 are SNHLY and FYNNEI. The CDR3 region is CASKIQGLRTEAFF. The CDR3 nucleotides read TGTGCCAGCAAGATTCAGGGGTTGCGCACTGAAGCTTTCTTT.

The V gene is TRBV4-1, the J gene TRBJ2-5; 10 bases line up with TRBD2. Germline-derived CDR1 and CDR2 are MGHRA and YSYEKL. V gave up 0 bases and J gave up 6 bases; unmatched junction bases: 7. The CDR3 is 16 residues long. The CDR3 region is CASSQEDLAGVKTQYF. The CDR3, as DNA: TGCGCCAGCAGCCAAGAGGATCTAGCGGGAGTAAAGACCCAGTACTTC.

V is TRBV7-3 and J is TRBJ1-6, with D hard to call. This CDR3 spans 13 amino acids. Trimming left V 5 bases short and J 8 bases short, with 10 bases between. Germline CDR1 and CDR2: SGHTA and FQGTGA. This CDR3 reads CASSPPRDSPLHF. The CDR3 DNA is TGTGCCAGCAGCCCTCCCCGGGATTCACCCCTCCACTTT.

This clone was seen a single time. V is TRBV5-4 and J is TRBJ1-6; no clear D gene. V was clipped by 3 bases and J by 7 bases, with 5 bases between them. The V gene's germline CDR1 is SGHNT and CDR2 YYREEE (reference sequence). The length of the CDR3 is 12 residues. The CDR3 sequence is CASSSQNSPLHF. The DNA of the CDR3 is TGTGCCAGCAGCTCTCAGAATTCACCCCTCCACTTT.